This T cell receptor (beta chain) was identified during a study of identical twins. General study findings and limits: Models underestimated how often monozygotic twins shared out-of-frame TCR alpha.

Healthy Caucasians were all of the donors. MiXCR, run by TCRdb on the 5' RACE reads, gives a single entry per CDR3 protein. The repertoire holds hundreds of thousands of distinct CDR3 sequences, with roughly 6% as singletons. The germline V gene has CDR1 KGHSH and CDR2 LQKENI. V gave up 2 bases and J gave up 7 bases, with 9 bases separating them. This CDR3 has 13 residues. There are many counts of this clonotype. As yet, its antigen is unknown. The rearrangement joins TRBV18 to TRBJ2-1, with D hard to call. The source material was naive T cells sorted from blood. The source of this sequence is a man aged 18 to 29 in good health. The CDR3 DNA follows: TGTGCCAGCTCACCAAACCTTGATAATGAGCAGTTCTTC. Residues: CASSPNLDNEQFF.